The rows below give T cell receptor beta chains drawn from one sample of a study of T-cell reconstitution after alpha-beta-depleted transplantation in children. TCRdb re-called the PCR reads with MiXCR, one entry per CDR3 protein. The table lists approximately 390,000 distinct CDR3 sequences, approximately 11% of them singletons. The material was PBMCs from the stem cell graft donor, obtained from the stem cell graft. The receptors come from a human donor who donated a stem cell graft to a child with acute myeloid leukemia. CDR3s include the opening cysteine and the closing phenylalanine or tryptophan. The order of the fields is V gene, clone size, D gene, CDR3 length, J gene, CDR3 DNA, CDR3 protein. D genes are given only for firm matches. Part of the rows lack a size; the others show once, few, many or a class for expanded clones.

TRBV5-5	many	TRBD1	15	TRBJ2-2	TGTGCCAGCAGCTTGACAGGGGTGAACACCGGGGAGCTGTTTTTT	CASSLTGVNTGELFF
TRBV5-1	-	TRBD2	14	TRBJ2-3	TGCGCCAGCGGCCAAGCGGGGAGCACAGATACGCAGTATTTT	CASGQAGSTDTQYF
TRBV6-2/TRBV6-3	few	-	12	TRBJ1-2	TGTGCCAGCAGTTACGCTGCCTATGGCTACACCTTC	CASSYAAYGYTF
TRBV3-1	many	TRBD2	15	TRBJ2-1	TGTGCCAGCAGCCTCACGGGGGGAACCTACAATGAGCAGTTCTTC	CASSLTGGTYNEQFF
TRBV29-1	many	TRBD2	13	TRBJ2-3	TGCAGCGTTGTTAGCGGGAGTGGTGATACGCAGTATTTT	CSVVSGSGDTQYF
TRBV5-1	few	-	16	TRBJ2-5	TGCGCCAGCAGCTTTCGAGGCGGGGCTTTTGAGGAGACCCAGTACTTC	CASSFRGGAFEETQYF
TRBV9	-	TRBD2	23	TRBJ2-2	TGTGCCAGCAGCGGACTAGCCTCGAGGGGACTAGCGGGGGGTCCTACGAACACCGGGGAGCTGTTTTTT	CASSGLASRGLAGGPTNTGELFF
TRBV20-1	-	TRBD2	19	TRBJ2-1	TGCAGTGCTAGAGAAATACCGGGACTAGCGGGTCGTTCCTACAATGAGCAGTTCTTC	CSAREIPGLAGRSYNEQFF
TRBV29-1	-	TRBD2	16	TRBJ2-7	TGCAGCGTTGAGGGAGCTAGCGGGAGGGCCGTCGACGAGCAGTACTTC	CSVEGASGRAVDEQYF
TRBV5-1	-	TRBD2	16	TRBJ2-3	TGCGCCAGCAGAACTACCCTAGCGGGGGGCACAGATACGCAGTATTTT	CASRTTLAGGTDTQYF
TRBV4-1	-	TRBD2	17	TRBJ2-7	TGCGCCAGCAGCCAAGATAGCCTAGCGGGACAGAACTACGAGCAGTACTTC	CASSQDSLAGQNYEQYF
TRBV5-1	few	TRBD1	14	TRBJ1-2	TGCGCCAGCAGCCTTCAACAGGGGGAGTATGGCTACACCTTC	CASSLQQGEYGYTF
TRBV20-1	few	-	15	TRBJ2-1	TGCAGTGCTAGAGTGCAAAACCACTCCTACAATGAGCAGTTCTTC	CSARVQNHSYNEQFF
TRBV30	-	-	12	TRBJ1-3	TGTGCCTGGAGTAGCTCTGGAAACACCATATATTTT	CAWSSSGNTIYF
TRBV7-9	-	-	13	TRBJ2-7	TGTGCCAGCACCGTAGGGGGGAGCTACGAGCAGTACTTC	CASTVGGSYEQYF
TRBV29-1	few	TRBD1	11	TRBJ2-5	TGCAGCGTTTCCGGGACAGGGTTCCAGTACTTC	CSVSGTGFQYF
TRBV5-1	-	TRBD2	16	TRBJ2-3	TGCGCCAGCAGCGGGGGACTAGCGGGGTTCACAGATACGCAGTATTTT	CASSGGLAGFTDTQYF
TRBV7-2	-	-	15	TRBJ2-5	TGTGCCAGCAGCGCATTGAGTAGCGGAGAAGGGACCCAGTACTTC	CASSALSSGEGTQYF
TRBV29-1	few	TRBD1	16	TRBJ2-3	TGCAGCGTTGAAGACTCCGGAACAGGGGGCCCAGATACGCAGTATTTT	CSVEDSGTGGPDTQYF
TRBV4-2	many	-	14	TRBJ1-5	TGTGCCAGCAGCCCGGGGCCGGTGGGTCAGCCCCAGCATTTT	CASSPGPVGQPQHF
TRBV29-1	many	TRBD1	12	TRBJ2-7	TGCAGCGTCGCGGGACAGGGACGCGAGCAGTACTTC	CSVAGQGREQYF
TRBV3-1	-	TRBD1	17	TRBJ2-1	TGTGCCAGCAGCCGCCAGACAGGGCTTAGCTCCTACAATGAGCAGTTCTTC	CASSRQTGLSSYNEQFF
TRBV10-1	many	-	14	TRBJ2-3	TGCGCCAGCGCCTCCGGGACCTCCGAGGATACGCAGTATTTT	CASASGTSEDTQYF
TRBV12-3/TRBV12-4	-	TRBD2	17	TRBJ2-7	TGTGCCAGCACGAGACTAGCGGGAGATTTGGTCTCCCACGAGCAGTACTTC	CASTRLAGDLVSHEQYF
TRBV24-1	-	TRBD1	15	TRBJ2-1	TGTGCCACCAGTGATTCGGACAGGGCCTACAATGAGCAGTTCTTC	CATSDSDRAYNEQFF
TRBV12-3/TRBV12-4	-	-	16	TRBJ1-5	TGTGCCAGCAGAGCCACTACAGGAAGGAGGGCTCAGCCCCAGCATTTT	CASRATTGRRAQPQHF
TRBV7-6	many	-	15	TRBJ1-4	TGTGCCAGCAGCTTATTACAGGGCGCTAATGAAAAACTGTTTTTT	CASSLLQGANEKLFF
TRBV7-2	-	-	14	TRBJ2-7	TGTGCCAGCAGCTTCGGGACATCTTCCTACGAGCAGTACTTC	CASSFGTSSYEQYF
TRBV7-9	few	-	15	TRBJ1-1	TGTGCCAGCAGCGCACCTCATGGCAGCAGGATAGAAGCTTTCTTT	CASSAPHGSRIEAFF
TRBV12-3/TRBV12-4	many	-	15	TRBJ2-3	TGTGCCAGCAGCCATTTGAGGGAAAACACAGATACGCAGTATTTT	CASSHLRENTDTQYF